This entry concerns a single T cell receptor beta chain. These data come from a study of blood T cell repertoires in COVID-19. Overall study context: Samples taken during acute and convalescent COVID-19 were collected in the United States, Italy and Spain. Sample material is recorded as cDNA or gDNA derived from T cells, B-cell-depleted T cells, or PBMCs.

In the source study's methods: Amplification from reference gene primers served as the basis for estimated nucleated cell counts. Assay: immunoSEQ multiplex PCR; the TCRdb copy retains only in-frame clones and omits some. V, J and clone size reflect that table, while D and trimming were determined from the DNA. The sample records approximately 220,000 clones, around 84% being singletons. This sequence originates from a man aged 60 to 75 with acute or convalescent COVID-19. Sequenced sample: peripheral blood.

The CDR3 DNA follows: TGTGCCAGTAGTATGGCAGTTTTCTACGAGCAGTACTTC. As protein: CASSMAVFYEQYF. The rearrangement joins TRBV19 to TRBJ2-7; unclear D gene. The germline V and J ends were trimmed by 3 bases and 3 bases, with 9 bases remaining between them. CDR1 and CDR2 (germline): LNHDA, SQIVND (reference sequence). This CDR3 is built from 13 residues.